The clone carrying this TCR beta chain was detected a few times. One junction end does not reproduce the germline sequence, and a read error may be involved. The use of a sample-barcoded 5' primer and a J-beta primer mix characterized a second PCR of roughly 6 to 11 cycles. TCRdb processed the 5' RACE reads anew with MiXCR; each CDR3 protein has one entry. The table has some 760,000 distinct CDR3 sequences, about 25% seen once; the top ten hold more than 7.5%. The data derive from a study of blood T cells in healthy people across ages. The germline V gene has CDR1 SGHAT and CDR2 FQDESV (reference sequence). The CDR3 consists of 12 residues. These data also formed part of another study, on T cells of mothers and their children. That paper adds: Overlap measured in related mother-child pairs was slightly, non-significantly higher than in unrelated pairs.

Sequenced: blood. J is TRBJ2-2 and V is TRBV11-1, with 7 bases fitting TRBD1. The origin of this receptor is a boy aged 5-17 years in good health. The CDR3 sequence: CASSPTTGDLFF. The CDR3 coding sequence is TGTGCCAGCAGCCCGACCACAGGGGATCTGTTTTTT. The complete variable domain, with remaining parts taken from reference TRBV11-1 and TRBJ2-2, reads EAEVAQSPRYKITEKSQAVAFWCDPISGHATLYWYRQILGQGPELLVQFQDESVVDDSQLPKDRFSAERLKGVDSTLKIQPAELGDSAMYLCASSPTTGDLFFGEGSRLTVL.